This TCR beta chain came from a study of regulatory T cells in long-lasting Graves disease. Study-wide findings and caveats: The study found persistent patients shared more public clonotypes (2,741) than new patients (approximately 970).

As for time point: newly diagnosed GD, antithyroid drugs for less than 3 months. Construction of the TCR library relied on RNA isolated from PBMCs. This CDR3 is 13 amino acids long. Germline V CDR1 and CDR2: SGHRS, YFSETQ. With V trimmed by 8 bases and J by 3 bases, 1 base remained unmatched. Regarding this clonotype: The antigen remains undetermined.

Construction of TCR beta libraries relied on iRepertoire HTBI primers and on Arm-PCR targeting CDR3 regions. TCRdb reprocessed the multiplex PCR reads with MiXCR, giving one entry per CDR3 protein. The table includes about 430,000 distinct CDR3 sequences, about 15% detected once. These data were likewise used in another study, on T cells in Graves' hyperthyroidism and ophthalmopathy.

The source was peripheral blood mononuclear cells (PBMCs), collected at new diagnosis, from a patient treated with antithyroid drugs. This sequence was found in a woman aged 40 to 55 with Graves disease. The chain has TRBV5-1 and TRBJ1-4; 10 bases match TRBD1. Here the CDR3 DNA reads TGCGCCAGTGGACAGGGGGCTAATGAAAAACTGTTTTTT. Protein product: CASGQGANEKLFF. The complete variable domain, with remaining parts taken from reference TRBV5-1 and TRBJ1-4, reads KAGVTQTPRYLIKTRGQQVTLSCSPISGHRSVSWYQQTPGQGLQFLFEYFSETQRNKGNFPGRFSGRQFSNSRSEMNVSTLELGDSALYLCASGQGANEKLFFGSGTQLSVL.